Shown below are 15 T cell receptor beta chains from a single sample sequenced in a study of monozygotic twins with inflammatory bowel disease. For each CDR3 protein, TCRdb gives one entry from its re-call of the 5' RACE reads, without DNA. This listing includes about 210,000 distinct CDR3 sequences. Sequencing used blood. The receptors stem from a human donor with ulcerative colitis or Crohn's disease, or a healthy co-twin of an affected twin (not recorded which).

The rearrangement joins TRBV12-3 or TRBV12-4 to TRBJ2-3. This CDR3 spans 13 amino acids. The CDR3 loop is CASSVRLTDTQYF.

The V call is TRBV7-2, the J call TRBJ1-2. Germline assignment: CDR1 SGHTA and CDR2 FQGNSA. CDR3 length: 13 amino acids. CDR3 protein: CASSSLIGSGYTF.

The genes are TRBV18 and TRBJ2-7. The CDR3 runs to 16 residues. Germline CDR1 is KGHSH and CDR2 is LQKENI. CDR3 sequence: CASSPVNPYPSYEQYF. Based on the CDR3 plus reference TRBV18 and TRBJ2-7, the full variable domain is NAGVMQNPRHLVRRRGQEARLRCSPMKGHSHVYWYRQLPEEGLKFMVYLQKENIIDESGMPKERFSAEFPKEGPSILRIQQVVRGDSAAYFCASSPVNPYPSYEQYFGPGTRLTVT.

The CDR3: CASKKQPGVDQPQHF. The rearrangement joins TRBV2 to TRBJ1-5; TCRdb's D call, TRBD1, is unchecked because there is no DNA. The CDR3 spans 15 residues. Germline-derived CDR1 and CDR2 are SNHLY and FYNNEI.

V is TRBV5-1 and J is TRBJ2-2; the D gene TCRdb calls, TRBD2, cannot be checked with no DNA. The V gene's germline CDR1 is SGHRS and CDR2 YFSETQ. This CDR3 is 16 amino acids long. The CDR3 protein is CASSPRLAVNTGELFF.

The V and J genes are TRBV10-3 and TRBJ1-4; the TRBD1 assignment by TCRdb is unverifiable without DNA. Germline V gives CDR1 ENHRY, CDR2 SYGVKD. The CDR3 consists of 15 residues. The CDR3 reads CAISDYRGQHEKLFF.

The chain recombines TRBV12-3 or TRBV12-4 with TRBJ1-2; TCRdb calls TRBD1, which cannot be checked without DNA. The CDR3 runs 15 residues. The CDR3 is CASSLTGRTNYGYTF.

This chain connects TRBV5-1 to TRBJ2-7; as DNA is missing, the TRBD2 call by TCRdb cannot be tested. Germline values: CDR1 SGHRS, CDR2 YFSETQ. This CDR3 is built from 14 residues. The CDR3 sequence: CASSLGGLVLEQYF.

This chain uses TRBV5-1 with TRBJ2-3; as DNA is missing, the TRBD1 call by TCRdb cannot be tested. Per the germline V gene, CDR1 is SGHRS and CDR2 is YFSETQ. CDR3 length: 16 residues. This CDR3 is CASSLVGGAWTDTQYF.

The rearrangement uses TRBV11-2 and TRBJ2-5; the TCRdb D gene call, TRBD1, has no DNA to confirm it. From germline, CDR1 is SGHAT and CDR2 FQNNGV. This CDR3 region has 14 residues. The CDR3 region is CASSPTAPQETQYF.

The chain couples TRBV7-2 to TRBJ2-1; absent DNA, TCRdb's TRBD2 call cannot be checked. The germline V gene has CDR1 SGHTA and CDR2 FQGNSA. The length of the CDR3 is 13 residues. The CDR3 loop reads CASSSTRSHEQFF.

The chain carries TRBV7-2 and TRBJ1-6; the D call from TCRdb, TRBD1, cannot be confirmed without DNA. Looked up from germline, CDR1 is SGHTA and CDR2 is FQGNSA. The CDR3 covers 15 residues. The CDR3 loop reads CASSGGQGANSPLHF.

The V and J genes are TRBV3-1 and TRBJ2-2; TCRdb outputs TRBD1, but without DNA this stays unchecked. CDR3 length: 15 residues. Germline V CDR1 and CDR2: LGHDT, YNNKEL (reference sequence). CDR3 sequence: CASSQVGSGSGELFF.

V gene TRBV6-4 combines with J gene TRBJ2-5; TCRdb reports TRBD2, a call that lacks DNA to check it against. Looked up from germline, CDR1 is MRHNA and CDR2 is SNTAGT. This CDR3 spans 19 amino acids. The CDR3 sequence is CASSDSLTSGGRGDETQYF.

The chain carries TRBV7-8 and TRBJ2-1; TCRdb outputs TRBD1, but without DNA this stays unchecked. Germline V gene lookup returns CDR1 SGHVS and CDR2 FQNEAQ. The CDR3 consists of 15 residues. The CDR3 sequence: CASSHSGAQMTEQFF.